This TCR beta chain appears in the sequencing data of a study of blood T cell repertoires in COVID-19. The table lists this clone with a count of one. Germline V gene data show CDR1 as SGHTA and CDR2 as FQGNSA. The CDR3 loop spans 13 amino acids. V gave up 6 bases and J gave up 4 bases, with 12 bases separating them. Some clones are missing from TCRdb's copy, which holds only in-frame ones; the method was immunoSEQ multiplex PCR. The table shows under 300,000 clones, with roughly four fifths occurring only once. Enrolled through a virtual design, the participants were between roughly 18 and 90 years of age and came from about two dozen US areas.

The sequence came from a man in his fifties or sixties who had recovered from COVID-19. The chain employs TRBV7-2 and TRBJ1-2; weak D call: TRBD1 (5 bases). Material for sequencing was PBMCs or T cells enriched from blood (not recorded which). Here the CDR3 reads CASSKDIPYGYTF. The CDR3 DNA reads as TGTGCCAGCAGTAAGGACATTCCCTATGGCTACACCTTC.